Below, 27 T cell receptor beta chains from the same sample are listed, as sequenced in a study of cytomegalovirus exposure and HLA in healthy donors. The PCR ran on 60 Vbeta and 13 Jbeta primers. This table comes from immunoSEQ multiplex PCR, and its TCRdb copy is limited to in-frame clones, with some not included. The profile shows approximately 110,000 clones, around 80% of them singletons. Material: PBMCs. The receptor source for this set is a man younger than 40 in good health and CMV-seropositive.

The chain uses TRBV10-3 and TRBJ1-6; D gene ambiguous. V was pared by 0 bases and J by 5 bases, with 8 bases between. The CDR3 spans 15 residues. Germline lookup yields CDR1 ENHRY and CDR2 SYGVKD. In nucleotides, the CDR3 is TGTGCCATCAGTGAGTCGGGCCCCAATAATTCACCCCTCCACTTT. This codes for CAISESGPNNSPLHF.

The chain links TRBV4-1 to TRBJ1-6; TRBD1 matches at 7 bases. Germline CDR1 and CDR2: MGHRA and YSYEKL. V was pared by 3 bases and J by 12 bases, with 5 bases of the junction left unmatched. The CDR3 is 13 residues long. This CDR3 is CASSQGTVGPLHF. In DNA form, the CDR3 reads TGCGCCAGCAGCCAGGGGACAGTGGGACCCCTCCACTTT.

The CDR3 reads CASSLRGQGALLQETQYF. The CDR3 bases are TGTGCCAGCAGCCTACGGGGACAGGGGGCCCTCCTACAAGAGACCCAGTACTTC. The chain employs TRBV7-2 and TRBJ2-5; TRBD1 matches 12 bases. The CDR3 has 18 amino acids. Germline loops: CDR1 SGHTA, CDR2 FQGNSA. Unmatched junction bases numbered 12, after V lost 5 bases and J lost 2 bases.

The chain has TRBV4-1 and TRBJ1-4; no clear D. Germline CDR1 and CDR2: MGHRA and YSYEKL. Trimming cost V 4 bases and J 7 bases, with 19 bases left between them. CDR3 size: 16 residues. The chain's CDR3 is CASSRLADWSGEKLFF. In DNA, the CDR3 is TGCGCCAGCAGCCGACTAGCCGATTGGAGCGGTGAAAAACTGTTTTTT.

The rearrangement links TRBV5-6 to TRBJ2-3, with 10 bases identical to TRBD2. CDR1 and CDR2 from the germline V gene are SGHDT and YYEEEE. After removal of 0 bases from V and 6 bases from J, the junction contained 7 bases not matched to a gene. The CDR3 loop spans 16 amino acids. The chain's CDR3 is CASSLASGGAGDTQYF. CDR3 coding DNA: TGTGCCAGCAGCTTGGCCAGCGGGGGGGCAGGGGATACGCAGTATTTT.

This chain connects TRBV6-1 to TRBJ1-1; D may be TRBD1 (6 bases). The germline CDR1 and CDR2 sequences are MNHNS and SASEGT. Trimming stripped 4 bases from V and 4 bases from J, with 16 bases between. The CDR3 extends over 15 amino acids. The CDR3 protein is CASSAPLQGATEAFF. DNA for the CDR3: TGTGCCAGCAGTGCCCCCCTACAGGGCGCCACTGAAGCTTTCTTT.

This clone was counted between two and nine times. The chain employs TRBV2 and TRBJ2-5; 9 positions agree with TRBD1. After removal of 6 bases from V and 2 bases from J, the junction contained 1 base not matched to a gene. CDR3 length equals 13 residues. Germline loops: CDR1 SNHLY, CDR2 FYNNEI. The CDR3 here is CASSGTGQETQYF. The CDR3 bases are TGTGCCAGCAGCGGGACAGGGCAAGAGACCCAGTACTTC.

The rearrangement uses TRBV18 and TRBJ1-1, with D uncertain. CDR1 is KGHSH, CDR2 LQKENI, per germline. Deletions cut 3 bases from V and 4 bases from J, with 12 bases between. The CDR3 has 14 residues. Here the CDR3 reads CASSPSVAGTEAFF. The CDR3 region has the DNA TGTGCCAGCTCACCGAGCGTAGCGGGCACTGAAGCTTTCTTT.

This chain connects TRBV7-2 to TRBJ2-7; TRBD1 is a possible D gene (5 bases). With 1 base removed from V and 1 base from J, the gap between germline ends came to 8 bases. Germline V CDR1 and CDR2: SGHTA, FQGNSA. The CDR3 extends over 14 amino acids. Here the CDR3 reads CASSLDRGSYEQYF. The CDR3 bases are TGTGCCAGCAGCTTAGATAGGGGTTCCTACGAGCAGTACTTC.

The genes are TRBV18 and TRBJ2-3; D is perhaps TRBD2 (5 bases). The germline V gene has CDR1 KGHSH and CDR2 LQKENI. The CDR3 consists of 14 residues. V lost 2 bases and J 1 base, leaving 7 bases between the germline ends. Written as DNA, the CDR3 is TGTGCCAGCTCACCAGGAGGAGGCACAGATACGCAGTATTTT. This translates into CASSPGGGTDTQYF.

The chain has TRBV10-3 and TRBJ2-7; 9 bases align to TRBD1. Germline trimming cut 6 bases from V and 7 bases from J; bases unmatched to any gene: 4. This CDR3 is 12 amino acids long. Germline-derived CDR1 and CDR2 are ENHRY and SYGVKD. CDR3 amino acids: CAIRGTGIEQYF. Written as DNA, the CDR3 is TGTGCCATCAGGGGGACAGGGATTGAGCAGTACTTC.

This clone is a singleton in its sample. The gene calls are TRBV6-7 and TRBJ1-2; TRBD1 is a possible D gene (5 bases). TRBV6-7 is an ORF, with its function uncertain. This CDR3 spans 22 amino acids. V lost 6 bases to trimming and J lost 5 bases, with 40 bases between them. The CDR3 region has the DNA TGTGCCAGCAGCCCTCCCGGGGCATCGACGCGGAATTTTTCGGGGGGGATATATGGCTACACCTTC. It is translated as CASSPPGASTRNFSGGIYGYTF.

This chain joins TRBV6-1 and TRBJ1-4; 8 bases agree with TRBD1. V lost 1 base to trimming and J lost 7 bases; unmatched junction nucleotides: 8. CDR3 length: 16 amino acids. Germline loops: CDR1 MNHNS, CDR2 SASEGT. CDR3 coding DNA: TGTGCCAGCAGTGAAGGGGGGCCAGGGGGCCTTGAAAAACTGTTTTTT. Translation gives CASSEGGPGGLEKLFF.

This sequence joins TRBV4-3 and TRBJ1-3; tentatively, D is TRBD1 (6 bases). The germline gives CDR1 LGHNA, CDR2 YSLEER. The germline V and J ends were trimmed by 3 bases and 2 bases, with 20 bases remaining between them. This CDR3 contains 18 residues. In nucleotides, the CDR3 is TGCGCCAGCAGCCAGAATTACAGGGTCGTGGGAACTGGAAACACCATATATTTT. Amino acids: CASSQNYRVVGTGNTIYF.

In its sample, this clone was seen a few times. This chain uses TRBV5-1 with TRBJ2-2; 9 bases line up with TRBD1. With 4 bases clipped from V and 10 bases from J, the junction kept 5 bases outside the gene matches. The CDR3 sequence is 13 residues long. The germline gives CDR1 SGHRS, CDR2 YFSETQ. The CDR3 DNA is TGCGCCAGCAGCCCGGGACAGGGAGTGGAGCTGTTTTTT. It encodes CASSPGQGVELFF.

This chain links TRBV28 with TRBJ1-2, with a tentative D call TRBD1 (5 bases). Germline V gene data show CDR1 as MDHEN and CDR2 as SYDVKM. Trimming shortened V by 5 bases and J by 0 bases, and 22 bases separated the two germline ends. The CDR3 contains 18 residues. CDR3 protein: CASSIRRALLSTNYGYTF. The CDR3 DNA follows: TGTGCCAGCAGTATTCGCAGGGCCCTTTTGTCTACTAACTATGGCTACACCTTC.

This clone has just a few counts. The chain uses TRBV19 and TRBJ1-2; 11 nucleotides align to TRBD1. Germline assignment: CDR1 LNHDA and CDR2 SQIVND (reference sequence). J was trimmed by 5 bases and V by 6 bases; bases with no gene match: 14. This CDR3 spans 17 amino acids. Here the CDR3 DNA reads TGTGCCAGTAGGGACAGGGGGCGACCAAACCTCCGTTATGGCTACACCTTC. Encoded protein: CASRDRGRPNLRYGYTF.

The V and J genes are TRBV5-4 and TRBJ1-2, with unresolved D. This CDR3 has 13 residues. Germline-derived CDR1 and CDR2 are SGHNT and YYREEE (reference sequence). The V end lost 4 bases, the J end lost 8 bases, and 15 bases lay between the germline ends. The CDR3, as DNA: TGTGCCAGCAGCCCGCCGGGGTTGACGGGCTACACCTTC. It encodes CASSPPGLTGYTF. Together with reference TRBV5-4 and TRBJ1-2, the CDR3 gives the full variable domain: ETGVTQSPTHLIKTRGQQVTLRCSSQSGHNTVSWYQQALGQGPQFIFQYYREEENGRGNFPPRFSGLQFPNYSSELNVNALELDDSALYLCASSPPGLTGYTFGSGTRLTVV.

The genes are TRBV12-5 and TRBJ2-2, with TRBD1 matching over 7 bases. CDR1 is LGHNT and CDR2 is FRNRAP in the germline V gene. V was clipped by 3 bases and J by 4 bases; unmatched bases: 17. This CDR3 is 19 amino acids long. The CDR3 region is CASGFHLPTGTESTGELFF. The CDR3 nucleotides read TGTGCTAGTGGTTTCCACTTGCCGACAGGGACCGAAAGCACCGGGGAGCTGTTTTTT. The full variable domain, in which reference TRBV12-5 and TRBJ2-2 provide the parts outside the CDR3, is DARVTQTPRHKVTEMGQEVTMRCQPILGHNTVFWYRQTMMQGLELLAYFRNRAPLDDSGMPKDRFSAEMPDATLATLKIQPSEPRDSAVYFCASGFHLPTGTESTGELFFGEGSRLTVL.

In nucleotides, the CDR3 is TGCGCCAGCAGCTTGGCCTCAGGGGTATTGGGCGAGCAGTACTTC. It specifies CASSLASGVLGEQYF. This chain connects TRBV5-1 to TRBJ2-7; D may be TRBD1 (6 bases). The germline V gene encodes CDR1 SGHRS and CDR2 YFSETQ. V lost 0 bases and J 6 bases, leaving 16 bases between the germline ends. The CDR3 has 15 amino acids.

The chain links TRBV30 to TRBJ2-7; perhaps TRBD1 as D (5 bases). Trimming took 3 bases from V and 3 from J, leaving 15 bases between them. This CDR3 has 14 residues. Germline V gene lookup returns CDR1 GTSNPN and CDR2 SVGIG (reference sequence). The CDR3 sequence is CAWRGQGDLYEQYF. For the CDR3, the DNA is TGTGCCTGGAGGGGGCAGGGTGATCTCTACGAGCAGTACTTC.

This chain links TRBV6-1 with TRBJ1-5, with D possibly matching TRBD1 (5 bases). Trimming cost V 0 bases and J 7 bases, with 16 bases left between them. The CDR3 sequence is 16 residues long. Germline V lookup: CDR1 MNHNS, CDR2 SASEGT. CDR3 nucleotides: TGTGCCAGCAGTGAAGCGGGGATAGGGACTGGGCAGCCCCAGCATTTT. Protein: CASSEAGIGTGQPQHF.

V usage is TRBV5-1 and J usage is TRBJ2-1, with D tentatively TRBD1 (7 bases). The CDR3 consists of 15 residues. The V end lost 2 bases, the J end lost 0 bases, and 9 bases lay between the germline ends. Germline V gene sequence: CDR1 SGHRS, CDR2 YFSETQ. The CDR3 DNA follows: TGCGCCAGCAGCTTTCAGGGGGGCTCCTACAATGAGCAGTTCTTC. Protein product: CASSFQGGSYNEQFF.

The chain combines TRBV27 with TRBJ1-3; D is undetermined. The CDR3 contains 15 residues. Trimming left V 2 bases short and J 0 bases short, with 8 bases between. Germline loops: CDR1 MNHEY, CDR2 SMNVEV (reference sequence). CDR3: CASSLRSNSGNTIYF. CDR3 nucleotide sequence: TGTGCCAGCAGTTTACGGTCCAACTCTGGAAACACCATATATTTT.

The chain joins TRBV6-5 to TRBJ2-7; D is ambiguous. The germline gives CDR1 MNHEY, CDR2 SVGAGI. This CDR3 is built from 14 residues. The V end lost 2 bases, the J end lost 2 bases, and 10 bases lay between the germline ends. CDR3 region: CASSYRSHTYEQYF. CDR3 DNA: TGTGCCAGCAGTTACCGCAGTCACACCTACGAGCAGTACTTC.

The chain is built from TRBV29-1 and TRBJ2-3; TRBD2 matches 13 bases. Per the germline V gene, CDR1 is SQVTM and CDR2 is ANQGSEA. The trim removed 5 bases at V and 2 bases at J, leaving 4 bases unmatched. This CDR3 comprises 15 residues. CDR3: CSVTTSGGPTDTQYF. DNA of the CDR3: TGCAGCGTTACGACTAGCGGGGGGCCCACAGATACGCAGTATTTT.

J is TRBJ2-7 and V is TRBV4-1, with a tentative D call TRBD1 (5 bases). Germline V lookup: CDR1 MGHRA, CDR2 YSYEKL. The CDR3 spans 15 residues. With 0 bases removed from V and 2 bases from J, the gap between germline ends came to 11 bases. In DNA form, the CDR3 reads TGCGCCAGCAGCCAAGAAGAACAGGTACCCTACGAGCAGTACTTC. The encoded protein is CASSQEEQVPYEQYF.